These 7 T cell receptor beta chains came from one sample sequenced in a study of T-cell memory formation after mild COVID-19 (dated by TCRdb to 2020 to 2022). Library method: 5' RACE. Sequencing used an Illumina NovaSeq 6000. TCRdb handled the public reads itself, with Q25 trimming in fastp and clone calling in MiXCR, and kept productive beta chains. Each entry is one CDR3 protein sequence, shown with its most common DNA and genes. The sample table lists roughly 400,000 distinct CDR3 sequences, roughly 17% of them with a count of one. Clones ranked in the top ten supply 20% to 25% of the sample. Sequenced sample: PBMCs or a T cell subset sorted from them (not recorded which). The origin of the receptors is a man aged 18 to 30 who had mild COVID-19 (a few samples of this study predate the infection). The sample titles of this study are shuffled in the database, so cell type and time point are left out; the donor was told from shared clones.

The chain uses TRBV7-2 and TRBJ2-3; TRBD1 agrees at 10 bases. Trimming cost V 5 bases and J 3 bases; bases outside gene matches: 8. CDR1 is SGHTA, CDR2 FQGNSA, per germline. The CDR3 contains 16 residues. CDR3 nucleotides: TGTGCCAGCAGCAGGGCGGGGGGACAGGGGACAGATACGCAGTATTTT. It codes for CASSRAGGQGTDTQYF.

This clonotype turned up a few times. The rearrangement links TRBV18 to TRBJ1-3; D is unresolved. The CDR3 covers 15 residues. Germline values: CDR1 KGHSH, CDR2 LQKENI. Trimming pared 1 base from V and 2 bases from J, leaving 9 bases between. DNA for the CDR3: TGTGCCAGCTCACCACAGGCCCCACCTGGAAACACCATATATTTT. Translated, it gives CASSPQAPPGNTIYF.

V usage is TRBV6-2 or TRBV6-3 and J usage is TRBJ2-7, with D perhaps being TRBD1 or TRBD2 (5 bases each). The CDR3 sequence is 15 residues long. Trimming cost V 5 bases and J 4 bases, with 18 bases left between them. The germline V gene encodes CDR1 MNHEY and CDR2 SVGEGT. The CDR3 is CASSQPGDRAYEQYV. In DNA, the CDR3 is TGTGCCAGCAGTCAACCCGGGGACCGAGCGTACGAGCAGTACGTC.

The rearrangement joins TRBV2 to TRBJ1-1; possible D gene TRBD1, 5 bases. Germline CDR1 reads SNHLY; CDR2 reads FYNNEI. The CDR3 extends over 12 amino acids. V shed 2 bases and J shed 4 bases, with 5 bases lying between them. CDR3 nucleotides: TGTGCCAGCAGTGAACAGGGCACTGAAGCTTTCTTT. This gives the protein CASSEQGTEAFF.

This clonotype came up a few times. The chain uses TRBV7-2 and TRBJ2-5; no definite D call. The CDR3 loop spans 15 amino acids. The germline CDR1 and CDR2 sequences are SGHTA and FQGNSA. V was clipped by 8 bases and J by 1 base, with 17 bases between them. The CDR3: CASRRTVWSQETQYF. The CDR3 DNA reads TGTGCCAGCCGCCGGACGGTTTGGTCCCAAGAGACCCAGTACTTC.

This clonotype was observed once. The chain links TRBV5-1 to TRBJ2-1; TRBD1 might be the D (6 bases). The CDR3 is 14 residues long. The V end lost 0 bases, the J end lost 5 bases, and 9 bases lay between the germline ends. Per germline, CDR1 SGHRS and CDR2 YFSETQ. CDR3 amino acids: CASSLGQENNEQFF. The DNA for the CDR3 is TGCGCCAGCAGCTTGGGACAGGAGAACAATGAGCAGTTCTTC.

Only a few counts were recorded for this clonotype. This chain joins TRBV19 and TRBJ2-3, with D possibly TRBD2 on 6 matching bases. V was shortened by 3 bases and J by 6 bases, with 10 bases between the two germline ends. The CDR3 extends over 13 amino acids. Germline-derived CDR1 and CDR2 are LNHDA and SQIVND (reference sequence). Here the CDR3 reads CASSMTSVDTQYF. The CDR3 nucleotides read TGTGCCAGTAGTATGACTAGTGTGGATACGCAGTATTTT.